The entry below describes one T cell receptor (beta chain). One entry per CDR3 protein results from TCRdb running MiXCR on the RT-PCR reads. This table holds more than 850,000 distinct CDR3 sequences, more than 15% found once. The data are from a study of patients and donors after allogeneic stem cell transplantation. Germline CDR1 reads DFQATT; CDR2 reads SNEGSKA (reference sequence). The CDR3 spans 17 residues. After removal of 0 bases from V and 7 bases from J, the junction contained 13 bases not matched to a gene. Sequencing used blood, either unsorted or a sorted T cell fraction (not recorded which). This chain joins TRBV20-1 and TRBJ2-2; TRBD2 agrees at 8 bases. This sequence originates from a human donor who was either an allogeneic HSCT recipient or a stem cell or donor lymphocyte infusion donor (not recorded which). It is not recorded whose cells these are; they may come from a transplant donor. The CDR3 spells CSARDLHTGGPSGELFF. In nucleotides, the CDR3 is TGCAGTGCTAGAGATCTCCATACGGGAGGGCCGAGCGGGGAGCTGTTTTTT.